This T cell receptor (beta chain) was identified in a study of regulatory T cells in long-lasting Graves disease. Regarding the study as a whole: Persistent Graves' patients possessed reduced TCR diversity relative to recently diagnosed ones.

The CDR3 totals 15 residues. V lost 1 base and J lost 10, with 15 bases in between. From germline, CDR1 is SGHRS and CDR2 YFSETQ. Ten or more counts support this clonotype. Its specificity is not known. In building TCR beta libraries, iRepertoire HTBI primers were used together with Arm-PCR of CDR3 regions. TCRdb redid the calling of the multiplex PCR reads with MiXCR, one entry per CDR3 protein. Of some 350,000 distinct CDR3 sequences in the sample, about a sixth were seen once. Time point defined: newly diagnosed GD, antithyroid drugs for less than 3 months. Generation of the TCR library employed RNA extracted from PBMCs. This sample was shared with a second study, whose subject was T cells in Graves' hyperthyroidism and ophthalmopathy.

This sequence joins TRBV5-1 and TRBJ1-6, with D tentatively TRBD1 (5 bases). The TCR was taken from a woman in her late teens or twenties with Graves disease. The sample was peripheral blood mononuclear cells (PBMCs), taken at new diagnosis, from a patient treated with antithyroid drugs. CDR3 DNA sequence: TGCGCCAGCAGCTTGACCTCAGGGCTATACTCACCCCTCCACTTT. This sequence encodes CASSLTSGLYSPLHF.